Listed here is a single T cell receptor beta chain. The sample originates from a study of blood T cell repertoires in COVID-19. At the level of the study: Collection of acute and convalescent COVID-19 samples took place in the United States, Italy and Spain. Sample material is recorded as cDNA or gDNA derived from T cells, B-cell-depleted T cells, or PBMCs.

The CDR3 loop spans 14 amino acids. Trimming shortened V by 2 bases and J by 1 base, and 8 bases separated the two germline ends. The germline V gene has CDR1 SNHLY and CDR2 FYNNEI. In the study's own analysis: The assay estimated nucleated cells by amplifying reference gene primers. TCRdb's table, derived via immunoSEQ multiplex PCR, lists solely in-frame clones and lacks some. That table gives V, J and clone size, and the DNA gave D and trimming. Among more than 50,000 clones listed, more than 80% were seen once. This sequence originates from a human donor with active COVID-19. The donor label of this sample is uncertain. Input material: peripheral blood. The J gene is TRBJ1-1, the V gene TRBV2; D might be TRBD1 (5 bases). CDR3 in amino acids: CASSEQGWNTEAFF. CDR3 coding DNA: TGTGCCAGCAGTGAACAGGGTTGGAACACTGAAGCTTTCTTT. Together with reference TRBV2 and TRBJ1-1, the CDR3 gives the full variable domain: EPEVTQTPSHQVTQMGQEVILRCVPISNHLYFYWYRQILGQKVEFLVSFYNNEISEKSEIFDDQFSVERPDGSNFTLKIRSTKLEDSAMYFCASSEQGWNTEAFFGQGTRLTVV.